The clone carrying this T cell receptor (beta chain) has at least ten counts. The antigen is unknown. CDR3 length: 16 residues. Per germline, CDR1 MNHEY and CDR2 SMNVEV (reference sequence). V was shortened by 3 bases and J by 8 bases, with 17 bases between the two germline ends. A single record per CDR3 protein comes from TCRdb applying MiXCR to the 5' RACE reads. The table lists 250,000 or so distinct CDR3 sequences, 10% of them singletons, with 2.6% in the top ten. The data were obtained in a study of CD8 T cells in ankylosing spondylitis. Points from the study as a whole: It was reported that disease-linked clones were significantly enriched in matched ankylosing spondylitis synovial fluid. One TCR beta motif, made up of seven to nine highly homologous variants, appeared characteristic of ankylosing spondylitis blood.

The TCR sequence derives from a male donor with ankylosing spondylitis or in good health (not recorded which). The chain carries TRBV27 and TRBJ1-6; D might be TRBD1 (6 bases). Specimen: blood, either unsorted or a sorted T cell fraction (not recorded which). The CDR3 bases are TGTGCCAGCAGTTTGGGGCAGGGGTTCATCCATTCACCCCTCCACTTT. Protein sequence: CASSLGQGFIHSPLHF.